The 24 T cell receptor beta chains presented below share a single source sample, sequenced in a study of blood T cells in healthy people across ages. A second about 7 to 12 cycle PCR used barcoded and J-beta primers. From the 5' RACE reads, TCRdb called clonotypes with MiXCR, one entry per CDR3 protein. The table records 1.5 million to 1.8 million distinct CDR3 sequences, 35% to 45% of them present only once. The sample was blood. All receptors derive from a woman younger than 30 in good health.

The table lists this clonotype with a few counts. The chain couples TRBV21-1 to TRBJ1-2; the listed D gene, TRBD1, was not tested against the DNA. TRBV21-1 is a pseudogene locus. CDR3 size: 18 residues. Written as DNA, the CDR3 is TGTGCCAGCAGCAAAGTTCTTTTTAGTGGAATATCGCGGACAGGCTACACCTTC. This sequence encodes CASSKVLFSGISRTGYTF.

This clonotype was counted a few times. The genes are TRBV21-1 and TRBJ2-3; the table's D gene call, TRBD1, was not cross checked with the DNA. TRBV21-1 is a recognized pseudogene. CDR3 size: 16 residues. The CDR3 region has the DNA TGTGCCAGCAGCAAGAGGGACAGGATACTAACAGATACGCAGTATTTT. Its translation: CASSKRDRILTDTQYF.

This clonotype was detected only a few times. The chain uses TRBV20-1 and TRBJ2-1; 10 bases map to TRBD1. The CDR3 is 14 residues long. Germline V gene sequence: CDR1 DFQATT, CDR2 SNEGSKA (reference sequence). The ends lost 8 bases at V and 0 bases at J; junction bases unmatched: 4. For the CDR3, the DNA is TGCAGTCCCGGGACAGGGGACTCCTACAATGAGCAGTTCTTC. Protein sequence: CSPGTGDSYNEQFF.

This sequence joins TRBV6-2 or TRBV6-3 and TRBJ2-7, with TRBD1 matching over 8 bases. The CDR3 contains 15 residues. Germline-derived CDR1 and CDR2 are MNHEY and SVGEGT. Trimming removed 7 bases from V and 7 bases from J; junction bases left unmatched: 15. The CDR3 DNA reads as TGTGCCAGCACTCACCACCGGGGACAGGACAATGAGCAGTACTTC. Its protein is CASTHHRGQDNEQYF.

The chain carries TRBV20-1 and TRBJ2-7; 8 nucleotides agree with TRBD1. The J call could be wrong; TRBJ2-5 is a better fit for the DNA end. CDR1 and CDR2 from the germline V gene are DFQATT and SNEGSKA (reference sequence). The CDR3 has 15 residues. DNA for the CDR3: TGCAGTGCGCCTCCGGGACAGGACCCCCAAAGGACCCAGTACTTC. Its translation is CSAPPGQDPQRTQYF.

There are a few counts of this clonotype. J is TRBJ2-5 and V is TRBV3-1; 8 nucleotides agree with TRBD1. CDR1 is LGHDT and CDR2 is YNNKEL in the germline V gene (reference sequence). The CDR3 contains 16 residues. V trimming: 0 bases; J trimming: 11 bases; junction bases outside the gene matches: 14. The CDR3 DNA reads as TGTGCCAGCAGCCAAGATGGGGTGACAGGGGTCAATGAGCAGTACTTC. Its translation is CASSQDGVTGVNEQYF.

This clonotype was detected a few times. The chain couples TRBV20-1 to TRBJ2-1; TRBD2 agrees at 8 bases. Germline CDR1 is DFQATT and CDR2 is SNEGSKA (reference sequence). The CDR3 runs 14 residues. Losses at the gene ends were 3 bases for V and 9 bases for J; bases not matched to a gene: 10. In nucleotides, the CDR3 is TGCAGTGCTAGTGGCCCGGGGGGGTTGACTGAGCAGTTCTTC. Its translation: CSASGPGGLTEQFF.

In this sample, this clonotype turned up a few times. The CDR3, as DNA: TGTGCCAGCAGAGACAGGGGCGGACCTGAAGCTTTCTTT. Its protein product is CASRDRGGPEAFF. The V call is TRBV27, the J call TRBJ1-1; 8 positions agree with TRBD1. The V gene's germline CDR1 is MNHEY and CDR2 SMNVEV (reference sequence). The CDR3 consists of 13 residues. V gave up 6 bases and J gave up 6 bases; unmatched junction bases: 6.

J is TRBJ2-3 and V is TRBV12-3 or TRBV12-4, with TRBD1 as a possible D gene (6 bases). V lost 3 bases and J lost 13, with 23 bases in between. This CDR3 is 15 amino acids long. DNA for the CDR3: TGTGCCAGCAGTTTTGGGGGCGCGGGCACAGATATGGAGTATTTT. This codes for CASSFGGAGTDMEYF.

The chain recombines TRBV7-2 with TRBJ1-3; maybe TRBD1 (6 bases). Germline V lookup: CDR1 SGHTA, CDR2 FQGNSA. V was shortened by 3 bases and J by 2 bases, with 17 bases between the two germline ends. This CDR3 is built from 17 residues. In nucleotides, the CDR3 is TGTGCCAGCAGCTTTCCCCAGGGGCGAATCACTGGAAACACCATATATTTT. It translates to CASSFPQGRITGNTIYF.

The chain combines TRBV20-1 with TRBJ1-1; 7 positions match TRBD1. CDR1 and CDR2 (germline): DFQATT, SNEGSKA (reference sequence). The length of the CDR3 is 15 residues. The V and J ends lost 6 bases and 7 bases, in that order; junction bases with no gene match: 17. The CDR3 DNA reads as TGCAGTGCCCCCCCCCTTCTCCCGGGACAGCGTGAAGCTTTCTTT. As protein: CSAPPLLPGQREAFF.

This clonotype has just a few counts. The V gene is TRBV6-2 or TRBV6-3, the J gene TRBJ2-3; no clear D gene. This CDR3 spans 11 amino acids. V lost 3 bases, J lost 6 bases, and 4 bases lay in between. CDR1 MNHEY and CDR2 SVGEGT come from the germline V gene. The DNA for the CDR3 is TGTGCCAGCAGTTATGACGATACGCAGTATTTT. Its translation is CASSYDDTQYF.

This clonotype was observed a handful of times. V and J are TRBV4-2 and TRBJ1-5, with TRBD1 as a possible D gene (6 bases). Germline-derived CDR1 and CDR2 are LGHNA and YNFKEQ. This CDR3 contains 15 residues. Trimming stripped 0 bases from V and 1 base from J, with 7 bases between. CDR3 in amino acids: CASSQERGSNQPQHF. The CDR3 DNA sequence: TGTGCCAGCAGCCAAGAAAGGGGGAGCAATCAGCCCCAGCATTTT.

V usage is TRBV7-9 and J usage is TRBJ1-4, with 7 bases fitting TRBD1. The germline V gene encodes CDR1 SEHNR and CDR2 FQNEAQ (reference sequence). V lost 5 bases, J lost 8 bases, and 8 bases stayed unmatched. The CDR3 is 14 amino acids. The CDR3 here is CASSAQGTGEKLFF. CDR3 DNA sequence: TGTGCCAGCAGCGCACAGGGGACTGGAGAAAAACTGTTTTTT. The complete variable domain, with remaining parts taken from reference TRBV7-9 and TRBJ1-4, reads DTGVSQNPRHKITKRGQNVTFRCDPISEHNRLYWYRQTLGQGPEFLTYFQNEAQLEKSRLLSDRFSAERPKGSFSTLEIQRTEQGDSAMYLCASSAQGTGEKLFFGSGTQLSVL.

CDR3 loop: CASSVNGAGETQYF. As DNA, the CDR3 is TGTGCCAGCAGTGTCAACGGGGCGGGGGAGACCCAGTACTTC. The chain joins TRBV27 to TRBJ2-7; D perhaps matches TRBD2 (6 bases). The better agreement between TRBJ2-5 and the DNA end casts doubt on the J call. The germline V gene encodes CDR1 MNHEY and CDR2 SMNVEV (reference sequence). The CDR3 sequence is 14 residues long.

The chain recombines TRBV27 with TRBJ2-7; perhaps TRBD1 as D (5 bases). The CDR3 runs 15 residues. CDR1 is MNHEY, CDR2 SMNVEV, per germline (reference sequence). V was shortened by 4 bases and J by 4 bases, with 17 bases between the two germline ends. CDR3 region: CASSSQGAGRYEQYF. The DNA for the CDR3 is TGTGCCAGCAGTTCCCAAGGGGCTGGACGTTACGAGCAGTACTTC.

A few counts support this clonotype. The chain joins TRBV11-2 to TRBJ2-1; D ambiguous. The CDR3 is 16 amino acids. The germline CDR1 and CDR2 sequences are SGHAT and FQNNGV. V lost 5 bases to trimming and J lost 2 bases, with 16 bases between them. The CDR3 region is CASSPGDYRPYNEQFF. Here the CDR3 DNA reads TGTGCCAGCAGCCCCGGTGATTACCGACCCTACAATGAGCAGTTCTTC.

The rearrangement joins TRBV27 to TRBJ2-2, with D possibly matching TRBD1 (7 bases). The CDR3 contains 15 residues. Trimming pared 2 bases from V and 4 bases from J, leaving 11 bases between. Germline assignment: CDR1 MNHEY and CDR2 SMNVEV (reference sequence). CDR3 bases: TGTGCCAGCAGTTTAACGCAGGGGGGCACCGGGGAGCTGTTTTTT. This encodes CASSLTQGGTGELFF.

The chain uses TRBV6-2 or TRBV6-3 and TRBJ1-5; no reliable D call. Trimming took off 0 bases at V and 3 bases at J, with 9 bases between the two ends. Germline CDR1 reads MNHEY; CDR2 reads SVGEGT. This CDR3 has 15 residues. This CDR3 reads CASSYSTLINQPQHF. The CDR3 region has the DNA TGTGCCAGCAGTTACTCAACTCTTATCAATCAGCCCCAGCATTTT.

This clonotype appeared many times. CDR3 nucleotides: TGTGCCAGCAGTGACTCGGCGGGGGGAGATTACAATGAGCAGTTCTTC. It yields the protein CASSDSAGGDYNEQFF. The V call is TRBV6-4, the J call TRBJ2-1; TRBD2 agrees at 8 bases. CDR1 is MRHNA, CDR2 SNTAGT, per germline. The CDR3 runs to 16 residues. J gave up 4 bases and V 0 bases, and 5 bases lay outside the gene matches.

The CDR3 sequence is CASALWDRGLYGYTF. CDR3 bases: TGTGCCAGCGCTTTATGGGACAGGGGGCTGTATGGCTACACCTTC. The chain employs TRBV6-6 and TRBJ1-2, with TRBD1 matching 12 bases. Per germline, CDR1 MNHNY and CDR2 SVGAGI (reference sequence). This CDR3 contains 15 residues. The V segment lost 8 bases and the J segment 5 bases; nucleotides outside the gene matches: 9.

The gene calls are TRBV29-1 and TRBJ1-1; the D is unclear. The CDR3 consists of 13 residues. Germline V gives CDR1 SQVTM, CDR2 ANQGSEA. V lost 2 bases and J 4 bases, leaving 11 bases between the germline ends. CDR3 in amino acids: CSVEKRLGTEAFF. The DNA for the CDR3 is TGCAGCGTTGAAAAGAGACTTGGCACTGAAGCTTTCTTT.

Remarks on this clonotype: Relative to the germline gene, one junction end is altered; a read error may explain this. The CDR3, as DNA: TGTGCCAGCGGTTTATCGACAGCCGAAGAGACCCAGTACTTC. This codes for CASGLSTAEETQYF. The chain recombines TRBV27 with TRBJ2-7; maybe TRBD1 (5 bases). The J call may be incorrect, as the DNA end agrees better with TRBJ2-5. This CDR3 is built from 14 residues. Per the germline V gene, CDR1 is MNHEY and CDR2 is SMNVEV (reference sequence).

This clonotype turned up a few times. The chain joins TRBV6-6 to TRBJ2-7, with TRBD2 identical over 15 bases. Germline V lookup: CDR1 MNHNY, CDR2 SVGAGI (reference sequence). The CDR3 spans 16 residues. V trimming: 5 bases; J trimming: 3 bases; junction bases outside the gene matches: 5. The CDR3 bases are TGTGCCAGCAGTAAGAGGACTAGCGGGAGGGTCTACGAGCAGTACTTC. It codes for CASSKRTSGRVYEQYF.